This T cell receptor beta chain emerged from a study of blood T cell repertoires in COVID-19. Generated by immunoSEQ multiplex PCR, the TCRdb table keeps only in-frame clones and is missing some. The sample records over 90,000 clones, approximately 90% being singletons. The Seattle patients, enrolled during active infection, were followed longitudinally. The germline V gene has CDR1 LGHNA and CDR2 YSLEER. After removal of 1 base from V and 4 bases from J, the junction contained 6 bases not matched to a gene. The CDR3 contains 16 residues. The chain links TRBV4-3 to TRBJ1-3; 8 positions match TRBD1. This TCR was recovered from a woman between 50 and 59 years old with COVID-19, enrolled during active disease. The sequenced material came from peripheral blood. CDR3 region: CASSQVSGQGGNTIYF. CDR3 coding DNA: TGCGCCAGCAGCCAAGTATCAGGACAGGGAGGAAACACCATATATTTT.